One and the same sample provided the 30 T cell receptor beta chains below, sequenced in a study of T cells in Graves' hyperthyroidism and ophthalmopathy. Amplified TCR beta CDR3 regions derived from RNA transcripts. HTBI primers drove first-round RT-PCR of the TCR CDR3. TCRdb processed the multiplex PCR reads anew with MiXCR; each CDR3 protein has one entry. The sample shows about 610,000 distinct CDR3 sequences, around 15% of them seen only once. The source material was blood. The receptors derive from a woman aged 35 to 49 with Graves' ophthalmopathy.

This clonotype was counted ten times or more. The rearrangement uses TRBV6-5 and TRBJ2-7; 7 bases align to TRBD2. This CDR3 is 13 amino acids long. Germline values: CDR1 MNHEY, CDR2 SVGAGI. Losses at the gene ends were 6 bases for V and 5 bases for J; bases not matched to a gene: 7. The CDR3 DNA reads TGTGCCAGCAGCGGCGCGGGAGCCAACGAGCAGTACTTC. This codes for CASSGAGANEQYF.

This clonotype was seen at least ten times. The chain couples TRBV19 to TRBJ1-1; no firm D call. V was clipped by 3 bases and J by 0 bases, with 5 bases between them. CDR1 LNHDA and CDR2 SQIVND come from the germline V gene (reference sequence). This CDR3 spans 13 amino acids. The DNA of the CDR3 is TGTGCCAGTAGTATGGCGATGAACACTGAAGCTTTCTTT. This sequence encodes CASSMAMNTEAFF. Together with reference TRBV19 and TRBJ1-1, the CDR3 gives the full variable domain: DGGITQSPKYLFRKEGQNVTLSCEQNLNHDAMYWYRQDPGQGLRLIYYSQIVNDFQKGDIAEGYSVSREKKESFPLTVTSAQKNPTAFYLCASSMAMNTEAFFGQGTRLTVV.

This clonotype has a handful of counts. The chain uses TRBV11-1 and TRBJ1-1; TRBD1 matches 8 bases. CDR1 and CDR2 from the germline V gene are SGHAT and FQDESV (reference sequence). This CDR3 is 17 amino acids long. V was clipped by 6 bases and J by 0 bases; unmatched bases: 12. CDR3 residues: CASSLYTGGPMNTEAFF. CDR3 sequence (DNA): TGTGCCAGCAGTTTATATACAGGGGGGCCCATGAACACTGAAGCTTTCTTT.

This chain joins TRBV30 and TRBJ1-1, with a tentative D call TRBD1 (5 bases). The CDR3 has 12 amino acids. The germline gives CDR1 GTSNPN, CDR2 SVGIG (reference sequence). The V end lost 4 bases, the J end lost 7 bases, and 13 bases lay between the germline ends. CDR3 residues: CAWTQHDSEAFF. In DNA form, the CDR3 reads TGTGCCTGGACCCAGCATGACAGTGAAGCTTTCTTT.

In this sample, this clonotype turned up many times. An end of the junction differs from the germline gene, which may be a read error. The CDR3 coding sequence is TGTGCCATCAGTGGCAGGTCAGAAGAGACCCAGTACTTC. Translating gives CAISGRSEETQYF. V is TRBV6-2 or TRBV6-3 and J is TRBJ2-5; D is ambiguous. The germline CDR1 and CDR2 sequences are MNHEY and SVGEGT. The CDR3 runs to 13 residues.

In its sample, this clonotype was seen many times. This chain uses TRBV7-8 with TRBJ1-5, with D perhaps TRBD1 (6 bases). The ends were cut back, 5 bases at V and 6 bases at J, with 14 bases in the middle. The CDR3 spans 14 residues. Germline V gene data show CDR1 as SGHVS and CDR2 as FQNEAQ. CDR3: CASSQQQGGQPQHF. Written as DNA, the CDR3 is TGTGCCAGCAGCCAACAACAGGGCGGTCAGCCCCAGCATTTT.

This clonotype has at least ten counts. The CDR3 bases are TGTGCTAGTGGTTTGGGGGGACTAGGTGACGAGCAGTACTTC. Its protein is CASGLGGLGDEQYF. The chain has TRBV12-5 and TRBJ2-7; 8 bases align to TRBD2. CDR1 and CDR2 from the germline V gene are LGHNT and FRNRAP. The CDR3 runs to 14 residues. V was pared by 1 base and J by 5 bases, with 4 bases of the junction left unmatched.

This clonotype has ten or more counts. The chain couples TRBV19 to TRBJ2-7; TRBD2 matches 9 bases. Trimming cost V 3 bases and J 6 bases; bases outside gene matches: 3. CDR3 length: 13 residues. Germline V gene data show CDR1 as LNHDA and CDR2 as SQIVND (reference sequence). The CDR3 protein is CASSMFSGSEQYF. The CDR3 region has the DNA TGTGCCAGTAGTATGTTTAGCGGGAGCGAGCAGTACTTC.

This clonotype has a count of ten or more. The chain links TRBV29-1 to TRBJ2-7; no firm D call. Trimming removed 4 bases at V and 4 bases at J, with 11 bases between. The CDR3 loop spans 12 amino acids. Germline V gene data show CDR1 as SQVTM and CDR2 as ANQGSEA. The CDR3 loop reads CSVGGFPYEQYF. CDR3 bases: TGCAGCGTTGGCGGCTTTCCATACGAGCAGTACTTC.

This clonotype was counted a few times. The CDR3 reads CASSPRNWETQYF. The CDR3 DNA reads as TGTGCCAGCAGCCCCCGGAACTGGGAGACCCAGTACTTC. V and J are TRBV7-9 and TRBJ2-5; D is unclear. This CDR3 has 13 amino acids. Germline lookup yields CDR1 SEHNR and CDR2 FQNEAQ (reference sequence). V shed 5 bases and J shed 5 bases, with 12 bases lying between them.

The chain recombines TRBV6-5 with TRBJ2-5, with 9 nucleotides matching TRBD2. The germline CDR1 and CDR2 sequences are MNHEY and SVGAGI. The CDR3 runs 17 residues. V was clipped by 0 bases and J by 4 bases; unmatched bases: 9. The CDR3 bases are TGTGCCAGCAGTTACTCTATATTAGCGGGAGCCCCAGAGACCCAGTACTTC. This gives the protein CASSYSILAGAPETQYF.

The V and J genes are TRBV10-2 and TRBJ2-6; no definite D call. The CDR3 consists of 13 residues. Trimming removed 7 bases from V and 0 bases from J, with 4 bases in between. CDR1 and CDR2 from the germline V gene are WSHSY and SAAADI. The CDR3 DNA reads TGCGCCAGCACTGCCTCTGGGGCCAACGTCCTGACTTTC. This gives the protein CASTASGANVLTF.

The V gene is TRBV12-3 or TRBV12-4, the J gene TRBJ1-5; no definite D call. The CDR3 runs 13 residues. V lost 6 bases and J 3 bases, leaving 9 bases between the germline ends. The CDR3 sequence: CASRDQFNQPQHF. DNA of the CDR3: TGTGCCAGCAGAGACCAATTCAATCAGCCCCAGCATTTT.

This clonotype showed up many times. The rearrangement links TRBV12-3 or TRBV12-4 to TRBJ1-3; D remains unclear. The CDR3 runs 15 residues. The germline V and J ends were trimmed by 2 bases and 2 bases, with 10 bases remaining between them. CDR3 in amino acids: CASSLRDGAGNTIYF. CDR3 bases: TGTGCCAGCAGTTTACGTGACGGAGCTGGAAACACCATATATTTT.

To note about this clonotype: Since a much larger clone is just one base distant, this may be a read error. V and J are TRBV29-1 and TRBJ2-7, with a tentative D call TRBD1 (6 bases). Germline CDR1 SQVTM, CDR2 ANQGSEA. The CDR3 sequence is 12 residues long. The CDR3 loop is CSVVGHNYKQYF. The CDR3 DNA reads as TGCAGCGTTGTGGGACACAACTACAAGCAGTACTTC.

This clonotype has a count of ten or more. The V and J genes are TRBV7-2 and TRBJ2-7, with D perhaps given as TRBD1 or TRBD2 (8 bases each). Deletions cut 4 bases from V and 3 bases from J, with 13 bases between. The CDR3 sequence is 14 residues long. CDR1 and CDR2 from the germline V gene are SGHTA and FQGNSA. CDR3 DNA sequence: TGTGCCAGCAGCTGGACAGGGACTAGCTACGAGCAGTACTTC. Protein: CASSWTGTSYEQYF.

This clonotype was seen more than once but under ten times. The chain combines TRBV20-1 with TRBJ2-6; TRBD2 is a possible D gene (5 bases). V was trimmed by 3 bases and J by 8 bases, leaving 14 bases between them. Per germline, CDR1 DFQATT and CDR2 SNEGSKA (reference sequence). The CDR3 covers 14 residues. The CDR3 sequence: CSASVPDGTNVLTF. DNA for the CDR3: TGCAGTGCTAGTGTTCCGGACGGGACCAACGTCCTGACTTTC.

This clonotype was observed at least ten times. The V and J genes are TRBV12-5 and TRBJ1-2; the D gene is possibly TRBD1 (5 bases). Per the germline V gene, CDR1 is LGHNT and CDR2 is FRNRAP. The CDR3 has 14 residues. V was shortened by 3 bases and J by 8 bases, with 16 bases between the two germline ends. CDR3 coding DNA: TGTGCTAGTGGTTTTTATCAGGGACCGCTCGGCTACACCTTC. Translating gives CASGFYQGPLGYTF.

V and J are TRBV6-1 and TRBJ2-7; 9 bases agree with TRBD2. This CDR3 is 13 amino acids long. Unmatched junction bases numbered 4, after V lost 4 bases and J lost 6 bases. In germline, CDR1 is MNHNS, CDR2 SASEGT. CDR3 DNA sequence: TGTGCCAGCAGTGGTAGCGGGAGTCCCGAGCAGTACTTC. It encodes CASSGSGSPEQYF.

This clonotype was seen only a few times. In DNA form, the CDR3 reads TGTGCCAGCAGTTCCCTCAGGGGGGGGGCTCCGGGAGGCACTGAAGCTTTCTTT. This gives the protein CASSSLRGGAPGGTEAFF. This chain uses TRBV27 with TRBJ1-1; 7 positions agree with TRBD1. This CDR3 spans 18 amino acids. Trimming removed 4 bases from V and 4 bases from J; junction bases left unmatched: 18. Per germline, CDR1 MNHEY and CDR2 SMNVEV (reference sequence).

The rearrangement links TRBV6-4 to TRBJ2-2; the D gene is possibly TRBD1 (6 bases). This CDR3 spans 16 amino acids. Germline V gives CDR1 MRHNA, CDR2 SNTAGT. V was shortened by 1 base and J by 6 bases, with 15 bases between the two germline ends. The CDR3 nucleotides read TGTGCCAGCAGTGACTATTGGGGGCTCAGCGCCGGGGAGCTGTTTTTT. Translating it yields CASSDYWGLSAGELFF.

This clonotype was found a few times. This rearrangement joins TRBV30 to TRBJ2-7, with 7 positions matching TRBD1. V lost 4 bases to trimming and J lost 5 bases; unmatched junction nucleotides: 11. CDR3 length: 14 residues. Germline values: CDR1 GTSNPN, CDR2 SVGIG (reference sequence). The CDR3 nucleotides are TGTGCCTGGAACTTGGCAGGGGGTATCGACGAGCAGTACTTC. Translated: CAWNLAGGIDEQYF.

The chain combines TRBV25-1 with TRBJ2-5; TRBD2 agrees at 8 bases. With 1 base clipped from V and 0 bases from J, the junction kept 4 bases outside the gene matches. This CDR3 contains 16 residues. Germline lookup yields CDR1 MGHDK and CDR2 SYGVNS. The CDR3 DNA reads TGTGCCAGCAGTGAATTAAGGCGGGAGGACCAAGAGACCCAGTACTTC. The encoded protein is CASSELRREDQETQYF.

This clonotype was recorded a few times. The rearrangement links TRBV28 to TRBJ2-4; tentatively, D is TRBD2 (7 bases). Per the germline V gene, CDR1 is MDHEN and CDR2 is SYDVKM. V gave up 3 bases and J gave up 12 bases, with 15 bases separating them. The CDR3 contains 13 residues. CDR3 nucleotides: TGTGCCAGCAGTTTCTCGGGGGGCCGGAATCAGTACTTC. This codes for CASSFSGGRNQYF.

A word on this clonotype: The CDR3 does not close with the conserved phenylalanine or tryptophan, likely indicating a read error. J is TRBJ1-1 and V is TRBV3-1; possibly TRBD1 for D (5 bases). Trimming cost V 1 base and J 0 bases, with 9 bases left between them. CDR1 LGHDT and CDR2 YNNKEL come from the germline V gene (reference sequence). The CDR3 length is 15 residues. CDR3 residues: CASSQVDIMNTEAFS. CDR3 sequence (DNA): TGTGCCAGCAGCCAAGTGGACATCATGAACACTGAAGCTTTCTCT.

This clonotype came up many times. The rearrangement links TRBV29-1 to TRBJ2-1; D assignment may be TRBD1 or TRBD2 (5 bases each). This CDR3 is 15 amino acids long. Germline loops: CDR1 SQVTM, CDR2 ANQGSEA. The V end was cut by 3 bases, the J end by 0 bases, with 12 bases between. The CDR3 sequence: CSVDGGPSSYNEQFF. CDR3 coding DNA: TGCAGCGTTGATGGGGGACCGAGCTCCTACAATGAGCAGTTCTTC.

This clonotype was picked up many times. The chain couples TRBV7-2 to TRBJ2-5, with TRBD2 identical over 8 bases. V lost 2 bases, J lost 5 bases, and 10 bases stayed unmatched. The CDR3 extends over 16 amino acids. Germline V lookup: CDR1 SGHTA, CDR2 FQGNSA. The CDR3: CASSLLAGLTSETQYF. The CDR3 bases are TGTGCCAGCAGCTTACTAGCGGGCCTAACTTCGGAGACCCAGTACTTC. The full variable domain, its missing parts supplied by reference TRBV7-2 and TRBJ2-5, is GAGVSQSPSNKVTEKGKDVELRCDPISGHTALYWYRQSLGQGLEFLIYFQGNSAPDKSGLPSDRFSAERTGGSVSTLTIQRTQQEDSAVYLCASSLLAGLTSETQYFGPGTRLLVL.

This clonotype was detected many times. J is TRBJ2-7 and V is TRBV28; D ambiguous. The CDR3 covers 12 residues. Germline CDR1 reads MDHEN; CDR2 reads SYDVKM. The V end lost 5 bases, the J end lost 3 bases, and 8 bases lay between the germline ends. CDR3 sequence (DNA): TGTGCCAGCAGTCTGGGTTTCTACGAGCAGTACTTC. Its translation: CASSLGFYEQYF. The complete variable domain, with remaining parts taken from reference TRBV28 and TRBJ2-7, reads DVKVTQSSRYLVKRTGEKVFLECVQDMDHENMFWYRQDPGLGLRLIYFSYDVKMKEKGDIPEGYSVSREKKERFSLILESASTNQTSMYLCASSLGFYEQYFGPGTRLTVT.

The chain joins TRBV6-1 to TRBJ1-2; no clear D gene. This CDR3 spans 11 amino acids. Trimming stripped 6 bases from V and 5 bases from J, with 7 bases between. CDR1 and CDR2 from the germline V gene are MNHNS and SASEGT. This CDR3 is CASRQLYGYTF. The CDR3 DNA reads TGTGCCAGCAGACAGCTGTATGGCTACACCTTC.

V and J are TRBV28 and TRBJ2-5, with D perhaps TRBD2 (6 bases). The CDR3 spans 13 residues. CDR1 MDHEN and CDR2 SYDVKM come from the germline V gene. Trimming shortened V by 5 bases and J by 3 bases, and 10 bases separated the two germline ends. CDR3 sequence (DNA): TGTGCCAGCAGTCAGAAGCGGGAAGAGACCCAGTACTTC. Translation gives CASSQKREETQYF.